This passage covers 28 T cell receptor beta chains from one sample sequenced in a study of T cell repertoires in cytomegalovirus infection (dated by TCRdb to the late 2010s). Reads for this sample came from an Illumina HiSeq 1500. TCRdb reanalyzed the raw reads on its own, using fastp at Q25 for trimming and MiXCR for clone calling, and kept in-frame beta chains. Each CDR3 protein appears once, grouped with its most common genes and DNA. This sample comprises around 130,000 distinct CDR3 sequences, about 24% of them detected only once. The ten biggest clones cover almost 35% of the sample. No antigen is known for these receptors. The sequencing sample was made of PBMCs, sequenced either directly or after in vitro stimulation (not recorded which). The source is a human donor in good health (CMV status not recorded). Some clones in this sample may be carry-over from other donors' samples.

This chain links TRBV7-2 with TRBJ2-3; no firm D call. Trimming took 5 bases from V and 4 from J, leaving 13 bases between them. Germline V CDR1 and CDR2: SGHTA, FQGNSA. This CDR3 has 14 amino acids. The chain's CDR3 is CASSPEWPADTQYF. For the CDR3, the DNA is TGTGCCAGCAGCCCCGAATGGCCCGCAGATACGCAGTATTTT. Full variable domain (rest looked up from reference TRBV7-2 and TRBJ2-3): GAGVSQSPSNKVTEKGKDVELRCDPISGHTALYWYRQSLGQGLEFLIYFQGNSAPDKSGLPSDRFSAERTGGSVSTLTIQRTQQEDSAVYLCASSPEWPADTQYFGPGTRLTVL.

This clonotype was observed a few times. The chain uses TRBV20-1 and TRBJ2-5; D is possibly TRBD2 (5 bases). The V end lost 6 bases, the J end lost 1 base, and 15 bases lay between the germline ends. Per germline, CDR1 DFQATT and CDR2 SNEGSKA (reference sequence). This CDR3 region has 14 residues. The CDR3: CSATGQDFQETQYF. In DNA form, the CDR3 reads TGCAGTGCCACTGGGCAGGACTTCCAAGAGACCCAGTACTTC.

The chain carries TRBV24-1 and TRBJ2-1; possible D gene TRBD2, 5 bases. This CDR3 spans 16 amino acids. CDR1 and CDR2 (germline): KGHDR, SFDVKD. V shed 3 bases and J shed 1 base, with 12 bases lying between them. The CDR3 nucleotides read TGTGCCACCAGTGATCCCACCGGAGGTTCCTACAATGAGCAGTTCTTC. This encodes CATSDPTGGSYNEQFF.

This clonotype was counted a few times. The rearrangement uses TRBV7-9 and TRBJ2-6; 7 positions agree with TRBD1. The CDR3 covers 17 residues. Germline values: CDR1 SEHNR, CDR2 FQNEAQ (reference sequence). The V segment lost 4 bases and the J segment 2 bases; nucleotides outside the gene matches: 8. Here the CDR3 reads CASSSEPTGTGANVLTF. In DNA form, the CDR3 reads TGTGCCAGCAGCTCGGAACCGACAGGGACTGGGGCCAACGTCCTGACTTTC. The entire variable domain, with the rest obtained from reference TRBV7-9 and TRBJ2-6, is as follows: DTGVSQNPRHKITKRGQNVTFRCDPISEHNRLYWYRQTLGQGPEFLTYFQNEAQLEKSRLLSDRFSAERPKGSFSTLEIQRTEQGDSAMYLCASSSEPTGTGANVLTFGAGSRLTVL.

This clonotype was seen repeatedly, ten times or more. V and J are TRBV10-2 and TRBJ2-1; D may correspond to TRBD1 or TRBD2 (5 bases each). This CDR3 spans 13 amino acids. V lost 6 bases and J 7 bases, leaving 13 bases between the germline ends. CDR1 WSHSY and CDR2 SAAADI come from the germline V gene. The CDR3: CASRRTGPNEQFF. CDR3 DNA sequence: TGCGCCAGCAGGAGGACGGGGCCGAATGAGCAGTTCTTC.

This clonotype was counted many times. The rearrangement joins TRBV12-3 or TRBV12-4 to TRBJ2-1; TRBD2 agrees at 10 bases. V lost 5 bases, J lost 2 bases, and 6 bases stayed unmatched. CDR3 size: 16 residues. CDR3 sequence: CASSHIAGGPYNEQFF. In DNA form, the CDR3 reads TGTGCCAGCAGTCACATAGCGGGAGGACCCTACAATGAGCAGTTCTTC.

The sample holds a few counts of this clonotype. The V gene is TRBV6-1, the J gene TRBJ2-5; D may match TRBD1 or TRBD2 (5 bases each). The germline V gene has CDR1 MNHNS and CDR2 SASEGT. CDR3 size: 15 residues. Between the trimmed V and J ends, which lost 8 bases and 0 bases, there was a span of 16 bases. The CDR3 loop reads CASGAGVRDQETQYF. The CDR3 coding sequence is TGTGCCAGCGGGGCAGGAGTGCGGGACCAAGAGACCCAGTACTTC.

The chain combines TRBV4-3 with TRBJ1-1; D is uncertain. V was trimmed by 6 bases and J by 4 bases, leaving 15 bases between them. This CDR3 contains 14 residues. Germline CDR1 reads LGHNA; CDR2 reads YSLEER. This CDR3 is CASRDLQGGTEAFF. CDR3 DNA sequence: TGCGCCAGCAGAGATTTACAAGGCGGCACTGAAGCTTTCTTT.

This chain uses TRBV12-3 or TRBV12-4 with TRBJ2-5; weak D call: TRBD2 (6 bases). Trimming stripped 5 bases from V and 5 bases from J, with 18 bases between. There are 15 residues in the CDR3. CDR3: CASSPGTRTVETQYF. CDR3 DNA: TGTGCCAGCAGTCCCGGGACTCGAACCGTGGAGACCCAGTACTTC.

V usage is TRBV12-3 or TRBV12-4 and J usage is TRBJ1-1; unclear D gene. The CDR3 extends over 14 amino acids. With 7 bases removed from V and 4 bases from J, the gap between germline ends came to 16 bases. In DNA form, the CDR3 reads TGTGCCAGCACCTTGGGAGGGAGTAGCACTGAAGCTTTCTTT. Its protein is CASTLGGSSTEAFF.

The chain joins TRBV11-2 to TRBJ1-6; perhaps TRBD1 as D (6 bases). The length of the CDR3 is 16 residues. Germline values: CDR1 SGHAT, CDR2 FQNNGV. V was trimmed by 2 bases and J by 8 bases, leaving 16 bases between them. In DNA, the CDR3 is TGTGCCAGCAGCTTAAGGGGGATACGGTCGGATTCACCCCTCCACTTT. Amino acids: CASSLRGIRSDSPLHF. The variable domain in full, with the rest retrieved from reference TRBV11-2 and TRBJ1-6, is EAGVAQSPRYKIIEKRQSVAFWCNPISGHATLYWYQQILGQGPKLLIQFQNNGVVDDSQLPKDRFSAERLKGVDSTLKIQPAKLEDSAVYLCASSLRGIRSDSPLHFGNGTRLTVT.

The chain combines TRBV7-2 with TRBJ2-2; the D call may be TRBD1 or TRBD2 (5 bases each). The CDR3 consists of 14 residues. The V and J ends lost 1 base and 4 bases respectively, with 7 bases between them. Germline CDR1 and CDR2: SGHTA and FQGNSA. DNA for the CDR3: TGTGCCAGCAGCTTAGGGGGGTTCACCGGGGAGCTGTTTTTT. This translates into CASSLGGFTGELFF.

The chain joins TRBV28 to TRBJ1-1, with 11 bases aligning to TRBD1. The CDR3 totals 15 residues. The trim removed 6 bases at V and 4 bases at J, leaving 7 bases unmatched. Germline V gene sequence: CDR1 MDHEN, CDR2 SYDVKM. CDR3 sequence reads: CASSGQGARGTEAFF. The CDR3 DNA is TGTGCCAGCAGCGGACAGGGGGCCCGAGGCACTGAAGCTTTCTTT.

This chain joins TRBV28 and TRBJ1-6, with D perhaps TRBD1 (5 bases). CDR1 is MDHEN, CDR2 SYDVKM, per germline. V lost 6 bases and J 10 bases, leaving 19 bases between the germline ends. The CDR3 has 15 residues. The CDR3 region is CASRPRLGEGSPLHF. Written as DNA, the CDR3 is TGTGCCAGCAGGCCCAGGCTGGGGGAAGGGTCACCCCTCCACTTT.

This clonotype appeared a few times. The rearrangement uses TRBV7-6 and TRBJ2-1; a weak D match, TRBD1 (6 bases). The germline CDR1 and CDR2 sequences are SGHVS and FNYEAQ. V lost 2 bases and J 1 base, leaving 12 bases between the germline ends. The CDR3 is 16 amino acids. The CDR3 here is CASSLSIGTSYNEQFF. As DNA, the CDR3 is TGTGCCAGCAGCTTAAGTATCGGGACATCCTACAATGAGCAGTTCTTC.

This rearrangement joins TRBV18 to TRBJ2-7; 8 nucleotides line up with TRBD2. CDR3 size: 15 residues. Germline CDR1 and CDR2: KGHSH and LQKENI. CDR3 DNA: TGTGACAGCTCACCAACTAGCGGAACCTCCTACGAGCAGTACGTC. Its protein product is CDSSPTSGTSYEQYV.

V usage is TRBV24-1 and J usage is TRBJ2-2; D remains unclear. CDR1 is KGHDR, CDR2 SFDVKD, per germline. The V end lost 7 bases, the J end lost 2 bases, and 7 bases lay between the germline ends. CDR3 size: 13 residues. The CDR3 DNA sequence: TGTGCCACCAGGGGTCAAAACACCGGGGAGCTGTTTTTT. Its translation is CATRGQNTGELFF.

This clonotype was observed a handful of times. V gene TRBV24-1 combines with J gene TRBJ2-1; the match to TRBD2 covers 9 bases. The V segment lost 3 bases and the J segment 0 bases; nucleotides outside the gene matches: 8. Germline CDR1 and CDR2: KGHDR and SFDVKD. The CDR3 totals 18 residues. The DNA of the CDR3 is TGTGCCACCAGTGATCCCTCTAGCGGGAAAAGCTCCTACAATGAGCAGTTCTTC. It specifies CATSDPSSGKSSYNEQFF.

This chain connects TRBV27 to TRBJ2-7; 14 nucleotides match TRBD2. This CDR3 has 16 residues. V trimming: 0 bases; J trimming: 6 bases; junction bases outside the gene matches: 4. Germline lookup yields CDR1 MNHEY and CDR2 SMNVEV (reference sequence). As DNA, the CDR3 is TGTGCCAGCAGTTTATCAGGACTAGCGGGGGGAGCCGAGCAGTACGTC. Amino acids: CASSLSGLAGGAEQYV.

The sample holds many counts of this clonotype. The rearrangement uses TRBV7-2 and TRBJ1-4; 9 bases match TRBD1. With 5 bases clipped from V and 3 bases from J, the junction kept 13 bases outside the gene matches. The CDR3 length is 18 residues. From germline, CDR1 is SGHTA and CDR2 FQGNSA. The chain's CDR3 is CASSPLGTGHRANEKLFF. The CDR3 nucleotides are TGTGCCAGCAGCCCCTTGGGGACAGGGCATAGAGCTAATGAAAAACTGTTTTTT.

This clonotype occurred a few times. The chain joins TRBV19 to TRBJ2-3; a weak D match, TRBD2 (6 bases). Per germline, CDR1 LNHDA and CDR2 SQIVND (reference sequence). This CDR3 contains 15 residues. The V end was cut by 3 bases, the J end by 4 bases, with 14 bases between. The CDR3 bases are TGTGCCAGTAGTATGTCGGGGGATCCAGCAGATACGCAGTATTTT. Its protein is CASSMSGDPADTQYF.

The CDR3: CASSLAFGVTEAFF. CDR3 bases: TGCGCCAGCAGCTTGGCCTTCGGGGTTACTGAAGCTTTCTTT. V usage is TRBV5-1 and J usage is TRBJ1-1; no clear D. The CDR3 length is 14 residues. Looked up from germline, CDR1 is SGHRS and CDR2 is YFSETQ. Between the trimmed V and J ends, which lost 0 bases and 5 bases, there was a span of 11 bases.

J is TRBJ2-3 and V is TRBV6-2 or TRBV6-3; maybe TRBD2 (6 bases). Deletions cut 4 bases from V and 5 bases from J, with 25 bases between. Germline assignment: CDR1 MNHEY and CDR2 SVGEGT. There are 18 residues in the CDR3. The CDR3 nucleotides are TGTGCCAGCAGTTCGGCGACTAGGGAATGGATGAGCGTAGATACGCAGTATTTT. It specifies CASSSATREWMSVDTQYF.

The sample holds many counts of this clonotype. This CDR3 is CASSSDRVLGSNSGNTIYF. The DNA of the CDR3 is TGTGCCAGTAGTTCGGACAGAGTATTAGGGAGCAACTCTGGAAACACCATATATTTT. The chain links TRBV19 to TRBJ1-3, with TRBD1 as a possible D gene (6 bases). Germline assignment: CDR1 LNHDA and CDR2 SQIVND (reference sequence). V gave up 5 bases and J gave up 0 bases, with 23 bases separating them. The CDR3 runs to 19 residues.

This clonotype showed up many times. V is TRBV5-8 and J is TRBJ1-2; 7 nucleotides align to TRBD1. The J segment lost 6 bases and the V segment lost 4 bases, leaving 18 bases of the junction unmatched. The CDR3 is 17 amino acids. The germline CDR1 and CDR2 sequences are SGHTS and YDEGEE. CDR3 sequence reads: CASSPRRRQGQWDGYTF. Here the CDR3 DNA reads TGTGCCAGCAGCCCGCGGAGGCGACAGGGACAATGGGATGGCTACACCTTC.

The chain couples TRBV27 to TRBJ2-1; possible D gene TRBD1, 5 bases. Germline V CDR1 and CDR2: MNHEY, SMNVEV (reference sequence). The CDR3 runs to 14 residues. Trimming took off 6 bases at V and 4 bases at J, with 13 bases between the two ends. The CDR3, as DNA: TGTGCCAGCAGCCCCAAGGGGCCTTACAATGAGCAGTTCTTC. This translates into CASSPKGPYNEQFF.

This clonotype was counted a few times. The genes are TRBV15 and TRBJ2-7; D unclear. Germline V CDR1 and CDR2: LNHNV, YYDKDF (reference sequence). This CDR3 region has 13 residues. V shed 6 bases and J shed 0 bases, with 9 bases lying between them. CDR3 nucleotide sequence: TGTGCCACCAGAGACGGTGACTCCTACGAGCAGTACTTC. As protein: CATRDGDSYEQYF. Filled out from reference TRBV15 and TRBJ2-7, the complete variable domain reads DAMVIQNPRYQVTQFGKPVTLSCSQTLNHNVMYWYQQKSSQAPKLLFHYYDKDFNNEADTPDNFQSRRPNTSFCFLDIRSPGLGDTAMYLCATRDGDSYEQYFGPGTRLTVT.

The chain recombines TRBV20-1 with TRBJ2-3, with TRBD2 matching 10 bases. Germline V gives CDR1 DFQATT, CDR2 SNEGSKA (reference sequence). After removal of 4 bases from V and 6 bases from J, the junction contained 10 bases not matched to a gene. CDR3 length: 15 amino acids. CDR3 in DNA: TGCAGTGCTACCCATGGAGGAGCGGGGGGGGATACGCAGTATTTT. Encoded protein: CSATHGGAGGDTQYF.